This TCR beta chain comes out of a study of breast tumors, draining lymph nodes, adjacent tissues. TCRdb re-called the multiplex PCR reads with MiXCR, one entry per CDR3 protein. Found here are 20,000 to 25,000 distinct CDR3 sequences, about two fifths of them singletons; the top ten hold around 22%. This clonotype was recorded many times. Its matching antigen is unknown. Study-wide points: Tumor TCR diversity was below lymph nodes but above nontumor tissue. Tumor T cell lymph node origin was a supported hypothesis, not proven. Tumor and nontumor repertoires were significantly more similar in luminal-like than in basal-like breast cancer. The data were judged consistent with most tumor T cells coming from lymph node and expanding in tumor.

What was sequenced was breast tumor tissue. This sequence was found in a female donor with breast cancer. Some clones in this sample may be carry-over from other donors' samples.

The CDR3 is CASSQVVAGVTEQYF. CDR3 coding DNA: TGCGCCAGCAGCCAAGTGGTAGCGGGAGTCACCGAGCAGTACTTC. The rearrangement links TRBV4-3 to TRBJ2-7, with 9 bases fitting TRBD2. This CDR3 region has 15 residues. Germline CDR1 and CDR2: LGHNA and YSLEER. The V gene end was trimmed by 1 base and the J gene end by 6 bases; junction bases not matched to a gene: 7.